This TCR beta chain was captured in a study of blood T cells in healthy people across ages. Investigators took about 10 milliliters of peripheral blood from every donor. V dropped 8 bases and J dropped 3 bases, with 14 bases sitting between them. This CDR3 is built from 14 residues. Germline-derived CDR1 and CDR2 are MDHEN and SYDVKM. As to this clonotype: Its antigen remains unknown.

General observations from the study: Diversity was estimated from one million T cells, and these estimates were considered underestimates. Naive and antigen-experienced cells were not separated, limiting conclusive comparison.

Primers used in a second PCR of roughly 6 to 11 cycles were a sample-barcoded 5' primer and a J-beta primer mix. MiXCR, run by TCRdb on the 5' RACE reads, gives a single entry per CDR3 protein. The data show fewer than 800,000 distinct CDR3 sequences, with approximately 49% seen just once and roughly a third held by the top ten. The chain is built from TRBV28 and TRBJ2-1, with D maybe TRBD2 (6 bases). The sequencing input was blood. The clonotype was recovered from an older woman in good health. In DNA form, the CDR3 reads TGTGCCAGCGCTGAGGGAGGTAACTACAATGAGCAGTTCTTC. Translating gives CASAEGGNYNEQFF.